The entry that follows covers one T cell receptor (beta chain) sequence. Its antigen is currently unknown. The data derive from a study of regulatory T cells in long-lasting Graves disease. The time point is: newly diagnosed GD, antithyroid drugs for less than 3 months. Construction of the TCR library relied on RNA isolated from PBMCs. Per germline, CDR1 SGHRS and CDR2 YFSETQ. V lost 4 bases and J lost 7, with 17 bases in between. This CDR3 spans 14 amino acids. General study findings and limits: Patients with persistent disease showed a bias toward TRBV28, TRBJ1-2 and TRBJ2-5.

Arm-PCR with iRepertoire HTBI primers amplified the CDR3 regions for these TCR beta libraries. Each CDR3 protein gets one entry after TCRdb re-called the multiplex PCR reads with MiXCR. Of about 620,000 distinct CDR3 sequences in the sample, 15% to 20% were seen once. This sample also belongs to another study, concerning T cells in Graves' hyperthyroidism and ophthalmopathy. That paper states: The HTBI primer set drove a first-round RT-PCR of the TCR CDR3.

Here the sequenced sample was peripheral blood mononuclear cells (PBMCs), taken at new diagnosis, from a patient treated with antithyroid drugs. The source is a woman aged 25-40 years with Graves disease. The chain carries TRBV5-1 and TRBJ1-1; D gene unclear. This CDR3 reads CASSDPRVDSEAFF. The CDR3 DNA follows: TGCGCCAGCAGCGACCCCCGGGTTGATAGTGAAGCTTTCTTT.